Below are 28 T cell receptor beta chains sequenced from a single sample in a study of T cell responses to AZD1222 COVID-19 vaccine. TCRdb's table, derived via immunoSEQ multiplex PCR, lists solely in-frame clones and lacks some. The top ten clones hold about 3.5% of a sample with about 120,000 clones, around nine tenths of them seen once. The sample here was peripheral blood, taken on day 0 of AZD1222 vaccination. All receptors derive from an adult in good health.

This clone was observed a few times. The J gene is TRBJ2-3, the V gene TRBV6-4; either TRBD1 or TRBD2 may fit D (5 bases each). Germline lookup yields CDR1 MRHNA and CDR2 SNTAGT. Deletions cut 2 bases from V and 6 bases from J, with 12 bases between. CDR3 length: 14 amino acids. For the CDR3, the DNA is TGTGCCAGCAGTGACACCCCAGGGAGTGATACGCAGTATTTT. Amino acids: CASSDTPGSDTQYF.

This sequence joins TRBV7-2 and TRBJ1-2; 7 positions match TRBD1. The V segment lost 1 base and the J segment 0 bases; nucleotides outside the gene matches: 5. CDR3 length: 16 residues. Germline assignment: CDR1 SGHTA and CDR2 FQGNSA. The CDR3 sequence is CASSLDYGTANYGYTF. The CDR3 DNA sequence: TGTGCCAGCAGCTTAGACTACGGGACAGCTAACTATGGCTACACCTTC. Variable domain in full (rest from reference TRBV7-2 and TRBJ1-2): GAGVSQSPSNKVTEKGKDVELRCDPISGHTALYWYRQSLGQGLEFLIYFQGNSAPDKSGLPSDRFSAERTGGSVSTLTIQRTQQEDSAVYLCASSLDYGTANYGYTFGSGTRLTVV.

This clone was counted a few times. The rearrangement joins TRBV7-9 to TRBJ1-4; unclear D gene. Germline-derived CDR1 and CDR2 are SEHNR and FQNEAQ (reference sequence). CDR3 length: 11 residues. Trimming took 5 bases from V and 10 from J, leaving 8 bases between them. The CDR3 bases are TGTGCCAGCAGCCGTGCAGGAAAACTGTTTTTT. It translates to CASSRAGKLFF.

The genes are TRBV2 and TRBJ2-3, with D perhaps given as TRBD1 or TRBD2 (5 bases each). The CDR3 covers 15 residues. Germline-derived CDR1 and CDR2 are SNHLY and FYNNEI. V lost 7 bases to trimming and J lost 0 bases, with 14 bases between them. As DNA, the CDR3 is TGTGCCAGCATATGGGACGTACTAAGCACAGATACGCAGTATTTT. It codes for CASIWDVLSTDTQYF.

This chain uses TRBV5-4 with TRBJ2-7; 10 nucleotides match TRBD1. Trimming removed 3 bases from V and 5 bases from J; junction bases left unmatched: 5. The CDR3 is made up of 14 amino acids. Germline V lookup: CDR1 SGHNT, CDR2 YYREEE (reference sequence). CDR3 bases: TGTGCCAGCAGCTCCCGGGACAGGGGCCACGAGCAGTACTTC. Its protein is CASSSRDRGHEQYF.

The chain has TRBV6-2 or TRBV6-3 and TRBJ2-1; 7 nucleotides line up with TRBD2. The CDR3 is 19 residues long. Germline trimming cut 0 bases from V and 2 bases from J; bases unmatched to any gene: 13. In germline, CDR1 is MNHEY, CDR2 SVGEGT. Here the CDR3 reads CASSYSMGQGGAPYNEQFF. CDR3 DNA: TGTGCCAGCAGTTACTCGATGGGTCAGGGAGGGGCTCCCTACAATGAGCAGTTCTTC.

V is TRBV12-5 and J is TRBJ1-5, with TRBD1 as a possible D gene (5 bases). The CDR3 loop spans 14 amino acids. Trimming took off 0 bases at V and 9 bases at J, with 12 bases between the two ends. Germline loops: CDR1 LGHNT, CDR2 FRNRAP. This chain's CDR3 is CASGLVGAVRPQHF. CDR3 in DNA: TGTGCTAGTGGTTTGGTAGGGGCGGTTCGGCCCCAGCATTTT.

The chain employs TRBV14 and TRBJ1-1; a weak D match, TRBD1 (5 bases). V was shortened by 4 bases and J by 11 bases, with 14 bases between the two germline ends. The CDR3 has 12 amino acids. Germline V gene lookup returns CDR1 SGHDN and CDR2 FVKESK. CDR3 coding DNA: TGTGCCAGCAGCCCTTCATCCGGGACCGCTTTCTTT. It is translated as CASSPSSGTAFF. The full variable domain, rest sourced from reference TRBV14 and TRBJ1-1, is EAGVTQFPSHSVIEKGQTVTLRCDPISGHDNLYWYRRVMGKEIKFLLHFVKESKQDESGMPNNRFLAERTGGTYSTLKVQPAELEDSGVYFCASSPSSGTAFFGQGTRLTVV.

The chain carries TRBV6-4 and TRBJ1-1; maybe TRBD1 (5 bases). V was shortened by 6 bases and J by 1 base, with 12 bases between the two germline ends. Germline CDR1 MRHNA, CDR2 SNTAGT. The CDR3 contains 14 residues. The CDR3 reads CASREGAGNTEAFF. DNA for the CDR3: TGTGCCAGCAGAGAAGGGGCAGGGAACACTGAAGCTTTCTTT.

V usage is TRBV7-9 and J usage is TRBJ1-6; the D is unclear. Deletions cut 6 bases from V and 9 bases from J, with 15 bases between. The CDR3 is 14 residues long. Germline values: CDR1 SEHNR, CDR2 FQNEAQ (reference sequence). The CDR3 protein is CASRFPSARSPLHF. CDR3 in DNA: TGTGCCAGCAGGTTCCCGTCGGCCCGTTCACCCCTCCACTTT.

J is TRBJ1-1 and V is TRBV5-1, with 7 bases lining up with TRBD1. The CDR3 has 14 amino acids. J was trimmed by 2 bases and V by 0 bases; bases with no gene match: 1. CDR1 and CDR2 from the germline V gene are SGHRS and YFSETQ. Here the CDR3 reads CASSLGTGNTEAFF. The CDR3, as DNA: TGCGCCAGCAGCTTGGGGACAGGAAACACTGAAGCTTTCTTT.

The chain has TRBV28 and TRBJ2-7; TRBD2 matches 9 bases. Trimming cost V 4 bases and J 5 bases; bases outside gene matches: 9. CDR1 and CDR2 (germline): MDHEN, SYDVKM. There are 15 residues in the CDR3. CDR3 DNA sequence: TGTGCCAGCAGTTCAACCTCTAGCGGGGCCAACGAGCAGTACTTC. Encoded protein: CASSSTSSGANEQYF.

V is TRBV5-8 and J is TRBJ1-6; 9 bases map to TRBD1. Germline CDR1 reads SGHTS; CDR2 reads YDEGEE. This CDR3 spans 15 amino acids. With 4 bases clipped from V and 8 bases from J, the junction kept 7 bases outside the gene matches. The CDR3 protein is CASSGYRGHDSPLHF. CDR3 sequence (DNA): TGTGCCAGCAGCGGCTACAGGGGGCACGATTCACCCCTCCACTTT.

The V gene is TRBV12-3 or TRBV12-4, the J gene TRBJ1-3; D is uncertain. Trimming took 8 bases from V and 0 from J, leaving 5 bases between them. The CDR3 sequence is 12 residues long. The CDR3 here is CASDTSGNTIYF. The CDR3 DNA reads TGTGCCAGCGACACCTCTGGAAACACCATATATTTT.

The chain employs TRBV6-6 and TRBJ1-2, with 11 bases lining up with TRBD1. The germline V gene has CDR1 MNHNY and CDR2 SVGAGI (reference sequence). Unmatched junction bases numbered 8, after V lost 5 bases and J lost 9 bases. The CDR3 consists of 14 residues. For the CDR3, the DNA is TGTGCCAGCAGTCGAGGACAGGGGGCGATCAGCTACACCTTC. It specifies CASSRGQGAISYTF.

The chain recombines TRBV28 with TRBJ1-6, with no clear D. The CDR3 is 12 residues long. Deletions cut 6 bases from V and 5 bases from J, with 5 bases between. The V gene's germline CDR1 is MDHEN and CDR2 SYDVKM. This chain's CDR3 is CASRLDNSPLHF. The CDR3 DNA reads as TGTGCCAGCAGACTCGATAATTCACCCCTCCACTTT.

The chain joins TRBV12-2 to TRBJ1-5. TRBV12-2 is recorded as a pseudogene. The CDR3 length is 21 residues. The CDR3 region has the DNA TGTGCAAGTCGCTTAATGGGGTGCGGGGCAGGGAAGGATTGGCCTAATCAGCCCCAGCATTTT. It encodes CASRLMGCGAGKDWPNQPQHF.

The J gene is TRBJ1-4, the V gene TRBV4-2; a possible D gene is TRBD1 (5 bases). The CDR3 length is 16 residues. CDR1 and CDR2 (germline): LGHNA, YNFKEQ. Trimming left V 4 bases short and J 8 bases short, with 20 bases between. The CDR3 loop reads CASSLEPGTPGEKLFF. CDR3 DNA: TGTGCCAGCAGCCTCGAACCCGGGACGCCTGGGGAAAAACTGTTTTTT.

V usage is TRBV4-2 and J usage is TRBJ1-4; no clear D gene. The germline V and J ends were trimmed by 2 bases and 11 bases, with 21 bases remaining between them. The CDR3 extends over 16 amino acids. CDR1 is LGHNA and CDR2 is YNFKEQ in the germline V gene. The CDR3 is CASSQHKEVPPLKLFF. The CDR3 DNA sequence: TGTGCCAGCAGCCAACACAAAGAGGTACCCCCGTTGAAACTGTTTTTT.

This chain connects TRBV9 to TRBJ2-2; 7 bases line up with TRBD1. J gave up 6 bases and V 0 bases, and 8 bases lay outside the gene matches. The CDR3 is 16 residues long. Germline V gene sequence: CDR1 SGDLS, CDR2 YYNGEE. CDR3 loop: CASSVAPTGTSGELFF. DNA of the CDR3: TGTGCCAGCAGCGTAGCACCGACAGGGACCTCCGGGGAGCTGTTTTTT.

The V call is TRBV5-1, the J call TRBJ2-7; 12 positions agree with TRBD1. Germline V gene lookup returns CDR1 SGHRS and CDR2 YFSETQ. The CDR3 consists of 16 residues. Losses at the gene ends were 0 bases for V and 7 bases for J; bases not matched to a gene: 8. The CDR3 spells CASSLAWDRGLREQYF. Written as DNA, the CDR3 is TGCGCCAGCAGCTTGGCCTGGGACAGGGGGCTCAGAGAGCAGTACTTC.

The chain combines TRBV7-2 with TRBJ1-2, with D uncertain. The CDR3 sequence is 13 residues long. Trimming removed 2 bases from V and 6 bases from J, with 10 bases in between. Per the germline V gene, CDR1 is SGHTA and CDR2 is FQGNSA. The chain's CDR3 is CASSLSTDDGYTF. CDR3 bases: TGTGCCAGCAGCTTAAGCACGGATGATGGCTACACCTTC.

This clone has just one count. This sample also contains other DNA sequences that code for the same CDR3. The chain links TRBV2 to TRBJ2-7; D is unresolved. V lost 1 base and J 3 bases, leaving 4 bases between the germline ends. Germline CDR1 reads SNHLY; CDR2 reads FYNNEI. CDR3 length: 12 residues. As DNA, the CDR3 is TGTGCCAGCAGTGAAGGCCTCTACGAGCAGTACTTC. Protein product: CASSEGLYEQYF.

The chain joins TRBV6-5 to TRBJ1-5; D unresolved. Germline assignment: CDR1 MNHEY and CDR2 SVGAGI. The CDR3 is made up of 13 amino acids. V lost 2 bases and J lost 4, with 6 bases in between. The CDR3 region has the DNA TGTGCCAGCAGTTACGAGCGGAATCAGCCCCAGCATTTT. Translation: CASSYERNQPQHF.

The chain combines TRBV27 with TRBJ1-6; unclear D gene. This CDR3 is built from 13 residues. Germline V gene data show CDR1 as MNHEY and CDR2 as SMNVEV (reference sequence). V was pared by 7 bases and J by 0 bases, with 4 bases between. The CDR3 nucleotides are TGTGCCAGCAAAAGCTCCTATAATTCACCCCTCCACTTT. This encodes CASKSSYNSPLHF.

The chain carries TRBV12-5 and TRBJ1-4; no reliable D call. The V and J ends lost 1 base and 6 bases respectively, with 9 bases between them. The CDR3 extends over 14 amino acids. In germline, CDR1 is LGHNT, CDR2 FRNRAP. For the CDR3, the DNA is TGTGCTAGTGGTTTGGGCGGTATCGATGAAAAACTGTTTTTT. This codes for CASGLGGIDEKLFF.

The chain links TRBV4-3 to TRBJ2-1; D unclear. Germline V gene data show CDR1 as LGHNA and CDR2 as YSLEER. CDR3 size: 12 residues. V was trimmed by 1 base and J by 7 bases, leaving 5 bases between them. The chain's CDR3 is CASSQGGNEQFF. Written as DNA, the CDR3 is TGCGCCAGCAGCCAAGGAGGAAATGAGCAGTTCTTC.

The chain employs TRBV25-1 and TRBJ1-2; D gene uncertain. V was trimmed by 4 bases and J by 6 bases, leaving 18 bases between them. The length of the CDR3 is 15 residues. Germline lookup yields CDR1 MGHDK and CDR2 SYGVNS. CDR3 DNA: TGTGCCAGCAGTGCAGGACGGACGCCATCCCATGGCTACACCTTC. This encodes CASSAGRTPSHGYTF.